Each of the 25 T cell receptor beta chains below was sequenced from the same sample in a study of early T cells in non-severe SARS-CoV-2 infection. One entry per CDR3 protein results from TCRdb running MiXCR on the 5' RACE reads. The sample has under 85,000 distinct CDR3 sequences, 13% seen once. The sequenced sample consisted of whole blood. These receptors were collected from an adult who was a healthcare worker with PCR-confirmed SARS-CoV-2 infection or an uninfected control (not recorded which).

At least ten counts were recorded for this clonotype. The CDR3 DNA reads as TGTGCCAGCAGCTTGGTAGGGACACCTTACGAGCAGTACTTC. Protein sequence: CASSLVGTPYEQYF. The chain couples TRBV5-5 to TRBJ2-7; weak D call: TRBD1 (6 bases). The CDR3 totals 14 residues. Trimming cost V 0 bases and J 4 bases, with 11 bases left between them. Germline CDR1 reads SGHKS; CDR2 reads YYEKEE (reference sequence).

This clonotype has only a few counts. The CDR3 loop reads CASQETAFSNYGYTF. CDR3 DNA: TGTGCCAGCCAAGAGACAGCCTTTAGCAACTATGGCTACACCTTC. The J gene is TRBJ1-2, the V gene TRBV25-1, with TRBD1 as a possible D gene (5 bases). This CDR3 is built from 15 residues. Trimming cost V 8 bases and J 2 bases, with 18 bases left between them. CDR1 is MGHDK, CDR2 SYGVNS, per germline.

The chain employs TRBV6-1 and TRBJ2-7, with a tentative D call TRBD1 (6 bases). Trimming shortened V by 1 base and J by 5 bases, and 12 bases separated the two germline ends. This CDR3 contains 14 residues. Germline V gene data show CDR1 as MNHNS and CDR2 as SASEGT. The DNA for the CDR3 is TGTGCCAGCAGTGAAGGGACAGAAGGAAACGAGCAGTACTTC. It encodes CASSEGTEGNEQYF.

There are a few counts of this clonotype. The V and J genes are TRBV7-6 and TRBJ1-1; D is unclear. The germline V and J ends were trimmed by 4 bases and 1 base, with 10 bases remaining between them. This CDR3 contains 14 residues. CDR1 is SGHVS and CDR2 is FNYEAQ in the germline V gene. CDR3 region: CASSSLVGNTEAFF. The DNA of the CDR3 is TGTGCCAGCAGCTCCCTGGTGGGGAACACTGAAGCTTTCTTT.

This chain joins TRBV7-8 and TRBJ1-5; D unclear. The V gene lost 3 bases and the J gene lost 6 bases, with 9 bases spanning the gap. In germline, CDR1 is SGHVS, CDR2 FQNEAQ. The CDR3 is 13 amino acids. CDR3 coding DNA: TGTGCCAGCAGCTTGGGAGGCTCTCAGCCCCAGCATTTT. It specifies CASSLGGSQPQHF.

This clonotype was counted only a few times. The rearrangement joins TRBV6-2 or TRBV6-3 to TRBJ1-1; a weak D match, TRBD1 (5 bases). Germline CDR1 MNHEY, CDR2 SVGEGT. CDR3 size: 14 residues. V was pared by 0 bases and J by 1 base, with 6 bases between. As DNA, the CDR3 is TGTGCCAGCAGTTACTCCACAGGGAACACTGAAGCTTTCTTT. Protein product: CASSYSTGNTEAFF.

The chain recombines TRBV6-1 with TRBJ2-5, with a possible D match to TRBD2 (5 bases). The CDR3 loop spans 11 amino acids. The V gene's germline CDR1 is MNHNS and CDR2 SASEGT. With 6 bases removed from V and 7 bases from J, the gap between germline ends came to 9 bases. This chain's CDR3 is CASSSGMTQYF. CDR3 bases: TGTGCCAGCAGCTCGGGAATGACCCAGTACTTC.

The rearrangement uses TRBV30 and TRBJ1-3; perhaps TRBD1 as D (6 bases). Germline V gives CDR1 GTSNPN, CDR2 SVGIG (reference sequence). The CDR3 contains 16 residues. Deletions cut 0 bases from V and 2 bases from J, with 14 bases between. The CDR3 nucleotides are TGTGCCTGGAGTGTCTCACCGACAGGCGCTGGAAACACCATATATTTT. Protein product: CAWSVSPTGAGNTIYF.

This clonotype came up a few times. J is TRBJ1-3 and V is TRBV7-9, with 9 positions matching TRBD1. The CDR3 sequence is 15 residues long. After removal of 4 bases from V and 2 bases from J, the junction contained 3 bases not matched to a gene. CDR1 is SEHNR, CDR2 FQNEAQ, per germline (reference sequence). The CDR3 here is CASSSQGAAGNTIYF. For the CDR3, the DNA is TGTGCCAGCAGCTCACAGGGGGCGGCTGGAAACACCATATATTTT.

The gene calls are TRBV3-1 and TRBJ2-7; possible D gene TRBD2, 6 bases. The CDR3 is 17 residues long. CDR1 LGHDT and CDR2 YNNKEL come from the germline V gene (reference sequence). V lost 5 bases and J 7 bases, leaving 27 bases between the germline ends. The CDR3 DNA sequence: TGTGCCAGCAGCACATGGGCAGACGGGCTAGCGCCCAGGGAGCAGTACTTC. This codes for CASSTWADGLAPREQYF.

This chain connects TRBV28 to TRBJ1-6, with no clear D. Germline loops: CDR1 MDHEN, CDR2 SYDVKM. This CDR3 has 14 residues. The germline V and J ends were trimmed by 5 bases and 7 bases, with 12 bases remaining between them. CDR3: CASSPDVGNSPLHF. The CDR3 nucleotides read TGTGCCAGCAGTCCCGACGTTGGGAATTCACCCCTCCACTTT.

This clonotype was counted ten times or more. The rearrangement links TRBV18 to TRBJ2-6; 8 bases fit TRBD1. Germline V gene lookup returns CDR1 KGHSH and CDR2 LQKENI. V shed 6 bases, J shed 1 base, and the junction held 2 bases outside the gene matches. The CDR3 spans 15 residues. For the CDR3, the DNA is TGTGCCAGCTCTTACAGGGGGTCTGGGGCCAACGTCCTGACTTTC. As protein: CASSYRGSGANVLTF.

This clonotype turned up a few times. The CDR3 is CSVRNSGPGDTQYF. For the CDR3, the DNA is TGCAGCGTTCGAAATAGCGGTCCCGGGGATACGCAGTATTTT. The chain employs TRBV29-1 and TRBJ2-3, with D possibly being TRBD2 (6 bases). CDR1 is SQVTM and CDR2 is ANQGSEA in the germline V gene. Trimming removed 5 bases at V and 6 bases at J, with 18 bases between. The CDR3 covers 14 residues.

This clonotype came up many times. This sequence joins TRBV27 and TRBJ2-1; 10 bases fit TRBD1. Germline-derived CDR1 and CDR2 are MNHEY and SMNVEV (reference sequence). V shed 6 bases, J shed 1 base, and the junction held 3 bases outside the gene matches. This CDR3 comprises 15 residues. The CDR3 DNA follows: TGTGCCAGCAGCCCGGACAGGGGGTCCTACAATGAGCAGTTCTTC. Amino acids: CASSPDRGSYNEQFF.

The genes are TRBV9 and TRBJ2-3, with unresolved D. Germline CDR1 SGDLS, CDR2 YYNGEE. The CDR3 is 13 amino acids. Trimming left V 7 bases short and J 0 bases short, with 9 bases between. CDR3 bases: TGTGCCAGCCAGCACCGAAGCACAGATACGCAGTATTTT. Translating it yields CASQHRSTDTQYF.

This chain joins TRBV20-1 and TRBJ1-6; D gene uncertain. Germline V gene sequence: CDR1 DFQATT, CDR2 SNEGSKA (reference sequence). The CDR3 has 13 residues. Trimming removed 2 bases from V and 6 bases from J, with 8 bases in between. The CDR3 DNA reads TGCAGTGCTAGACTCGGTGTTAATTCACCCCTCCACTTT. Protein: CSARLGVNSPLHF.

The CDR3 loop reads CSARDVGAEQYF. DNA for the CDR3: TGCAGTGCTAGAGATGTAGGTGCTGAGCAGTACTTC. The chain links TRBV20-1 to TRBJ2-7; D call uncertain. V shed 0 bases and J shed 7 bases, with 10 bases lying between them. This CDR3 contains 12 residues. Germline lookup yields CDR1 DFQATT and CDR2 SNEGSKA (reference sequence).

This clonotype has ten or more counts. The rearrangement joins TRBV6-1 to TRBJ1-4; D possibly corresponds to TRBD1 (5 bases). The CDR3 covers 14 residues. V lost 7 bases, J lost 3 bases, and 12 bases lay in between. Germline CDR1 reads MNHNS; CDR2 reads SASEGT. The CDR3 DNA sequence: TGTGCCAGCATCCTCGGGGCCCCTAATGAAAAACTGTTTTTT. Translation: CASILGAPNEKLFF.

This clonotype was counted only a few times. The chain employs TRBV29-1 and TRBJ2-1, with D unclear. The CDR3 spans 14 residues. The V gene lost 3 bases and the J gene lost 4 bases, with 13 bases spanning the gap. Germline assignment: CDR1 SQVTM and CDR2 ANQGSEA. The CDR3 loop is CSVDADASYNEQFF. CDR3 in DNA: TGCAGCGTTGATGCGGACGCTTCTTACAATGAGCAGTTCTTC.

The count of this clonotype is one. This CDR3 reads CASSGSSPPLHF. Written as DNA, the CDR3 is TGTGCCAGCAGCGGAAGTAGTCCACCCCTCCACTTT. The chain uses TRBV9 and TRBJ1-6; unclear D gene. Trimming shortened V by 3 bases and J by 11 bases, and 9 bases separated the two germline ends. The CDR3 spans 12 residues. The germline V gene encodes CDR1 SGDLS and CDR2 YYNGEE.

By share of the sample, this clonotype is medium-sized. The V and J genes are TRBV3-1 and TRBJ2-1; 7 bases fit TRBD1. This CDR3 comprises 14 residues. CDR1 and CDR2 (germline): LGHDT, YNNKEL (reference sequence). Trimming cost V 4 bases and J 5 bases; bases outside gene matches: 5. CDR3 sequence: CASSRKTGHNEQFF. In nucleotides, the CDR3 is TGTGCCAGCAGCCGAAAGACAGGGCACAATGAGCAGTTCTTC.

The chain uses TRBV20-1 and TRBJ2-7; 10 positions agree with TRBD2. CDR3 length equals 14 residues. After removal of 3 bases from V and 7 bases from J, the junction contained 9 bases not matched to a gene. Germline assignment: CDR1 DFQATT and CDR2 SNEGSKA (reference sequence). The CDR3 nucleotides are TGCAGTGCTAGTATGACTAGCGGGTCCAGGGAGCAGTACTTC. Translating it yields CSASMTSGSREQYF.

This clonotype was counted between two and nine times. CDR3 coding DNA: TGTGCCAACGGGGACAGGGCAGACATTCAGTACTTC. As protein: CANGDRADIQYF. The chain links TRBV10-3 to TRBJ2-4; 9 bases align to TRBD1. The germline gives CDR1 ENHRY, CDR2 SYGVKD. The trim removed 10 bases at V and 8 bases at J, leaving 6 bases unmatched. This CDR3 contains 12 residues.

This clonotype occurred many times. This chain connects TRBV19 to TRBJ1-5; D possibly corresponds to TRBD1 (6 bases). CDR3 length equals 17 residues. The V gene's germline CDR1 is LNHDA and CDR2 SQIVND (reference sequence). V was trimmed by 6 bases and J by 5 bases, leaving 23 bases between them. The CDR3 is CASSLTGSSILYQPQHF. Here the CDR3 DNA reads TGTGCCAGTAGCCTCACAGGGAGCTCAATCTTATATCAGCCCCAGCATTTT. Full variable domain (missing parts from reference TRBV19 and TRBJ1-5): DGGITQSPKYLFRKEGQNVTLSCEQNLNHDAMYWYRQDPGQGLRLIYYSQIVNDFQKGDIAEGYSVSREKKESFPLTVTSAQKNPTAFYLCASSLTGSSILYQPQHFGDGTRLSIL.

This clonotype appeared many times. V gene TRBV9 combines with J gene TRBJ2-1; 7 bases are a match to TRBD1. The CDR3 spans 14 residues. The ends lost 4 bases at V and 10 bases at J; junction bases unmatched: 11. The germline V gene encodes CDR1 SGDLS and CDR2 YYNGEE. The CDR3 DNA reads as TGTGCCAGCAGCACACAAAACAGGGGCTACGAGCAGTTCTTC. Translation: CASSTQNRGYEQFF.